This T cell receptor (beta chain) was recovered during a study of T cell responses to AZD1222 COVID-19 vaccine. About the research overall: Second doses at about 4 or about 12 weeks were pooled.

Remarks on this clone: What it binds is unknown.

Study findings and constraints: The donor cohort was predominantly white British with a female majority, and clonal diversity may have been underestimated.

This CDR3 spans 15 amino acids. V shed 1 base and J shed 2 bases, with 10 bases lying between them. CDR1 and CDR2 from the germline V gene are SEHNR and FQNEAQ (reference sequence). The repertoire was sequenced with immunoSEQ multiplex PCR; TCRdb's copy has only in-frame clones and lacks some. The sample yields around 67,000 clones, around 84% seen once. The sequence came from an adult in good health. Sequencing was performed on peripheral blood, taken on day 0 of AZD1222 vaccination. The chain carries TRBV7-9 and TRBJ2-3; D is ambiguous. The CDR3 nucleotides read TGTGCCAGCAGCTTAGTCGCGGTTTCCACAGATACGCAGTATTTT. This gives the protein CASSLVAVSTDTQYF.